This entry lists 8 T cell receptor beta chains sequenced from one sample in a study of blood T cell repertoires in COVID-19. Repertoires were generated with immunoSEQ multiplex PCR, while TCRdb's copy carries only in-frame clones and drops some. The data contain around 230,000 clones, 82% of them singletons. The sequenced material came from peripheral blood. These TCRs come from a woman aged 60 to 75 with active or convalescent COVID-19.

The gene calls are TRBV27 and TRBJ1-2; TRBD1 is a possible D gene (6 bases). This CDR3 contains 13 residues. V lost 2 bases and J 7 bases, leaving 11 bases between the germline ends. Germline CDR1 is MNHEY and CDR2 is SMNVEV (reference sequence). CDR3 loop: CASSLRGLSGYTF. The CDR3 nucleotides read TGTGCCAGCAGTTTAAGGGGGTTAAGTGGCTACACCTTC.

The rearrangement joins TRBV4-3 to TRBJ1-1; D perhaps matches TRBD1 (5 bases). The V gene lost 2 bases and the J gene lost 4 bases, with 23 bases spanning the gap. This CDR3 spans 18 amino acids. Germline CDR1 reads LGHNA; CDR2 reads YSLEER. This CDR3 is CASSQWGRGRGGVTEAFF. The CDR3 DNA reads TGCGCCAGCAGCCAATGGGGCCGGGGAAGGGGCGGGGTCACTGAAGCTTTCTTT.

The rearrangement joins TRBV27 to TRBJ2-7, with 7 bases fitting TRBD1. Unmatched junction bases numbered 10, after V lost 5 bases and J lost 0 bases. This CDR3 comprises 16 residues. Germline CDR1 reads MNHEY; CDR2 reads SMNVEV (reference sequence). CDR3: CASSIGPGQSSYEQYF. CDR3 DNA sequence: TGTGCCAGCAGTATAGGGCCGGGACAGAGCTCCTACGAGCAGTACTTC.

This sequence joins TRBV2 and TRBJ1-3; the D gene is possibly TRBD1 (6 bases). V was pared by 4 bases and J by 2 bases, with 12 bases between. CDR1 is SNHLY and CDR2 is FYNNEI in the germline V gene. The CDR3 runs to 15 residues. The CDR3 coding sequence is TGTGCCAGCAGTGTAGGTTGGACAGCTGGAAACACCATATATTTT. It encodes CASSVGWTAGNTIYF.

The chain has TRBV7-2 and TRBJ2-1, with D possibly being TRBD1 (5 bases). V was clipped by 0 bases and J by 5 bases, with 17 bases between them. CDR1 is SGHTA, CDR2 FQGNSA, per germline. This CDR3 contains 17 residues. The CDR3 reads CASSLAIQARINNEQFF. The CDR3 DNA follows: TGTGCCAGCAGCTTAGCGATACAGGCGCGGATTAACAATGAGCAGTTCTTC.

The V and J genes are TRBV7-7 and TRBJ1-2; 7 nucleotides agree with TRBD1. CDR1 and CDR2 (germline): SSHAT, FNYEAQ (reference sequence). V lost 4 bases to trimming and J lost 4 bases; unmatched junction nucleotides: 9. CDR3 size: 15 residues. CDR3 coding DNA: TGTGCCAGCAGCTCCGACGGGACAGCTACCTATGGCTACACCTTC. Its protein product is CASSSDGTATYGYTF.

The chain recombines TRBV7-2 with TRBJ1-1, with 7 positions matching TRBD1. CDR1 is SGHTA and CDR2 is FQGNSA in the germline V gene. The CDR3 runs to 15 residues. V was pared by 6 bases and J by 0 bases, with 7 bases of the junction left unmatched. The CDR3 here is CASSHTGTVNTEAFF. The CDR3 nucleotides are TGTGCCAGCAGTCATACTGGGACAGTGAACACTGAAGCTTTCTTT.

This clone has only one observation. The CDR3 bases are TGTGCCAGCAGTTTCAGGGTGCCCGTCACAGATACGCAGTATTTT. It translates to CASSFRVPVTDTQYF. J is TRBJ2-3 and V is TRBV27; a weak D match, TRBD1 (5 bases). The CDR3 is made up of 15 amino acids. The ends were cut back, 3 bases at V and 2 bases at J, with 12 bases in the middle. Germline assignment: CDR1 MNHEY and CDR2 SMNVEV (reference sequence).